The clone carrying this T cell receptor (beta chain) was seen a single time. These data come from a study of blood T cell repertoires in COVID-19. Study as a whole: Whether acute or convalescent, the COVID-19 samples came from the United States, Italy and Spain.

Seattle patients were enrolled while actively infected and followed longitudinally. The CDR3 covers 15 residues. From germline, CDR1 is SGHKS and CDR2 YYEKEE (reference sequence). Unmatched junction bases numbered 10, after V lost 2 bases and J lost 6 bases. Profiling relied on immunoSEQ multiplex PCR, and the TCRdb table lists in-frame clones only, not all of them. In the table there are hundreds of thousands of clones, around nine tenths of which are singletons. The sequenced sample consisted of peripheral blood. This receptor was taken from a woman in her twenties or thirties with COVID-19, enrolled during active disease. The chain joins TRBV5-5 to TRBJ2-7; 8 positions agree with TRBD1. In nucleotides, the CDR3 is TGTGCCAGCAGCTTACTACTCGGACAGGGAGGCGAGCAGTACTTC. Translation gives CASSLLLGQGGEQYF. Filled out from reference TRBV5-5 and TRBJ2-7, the complete variable domain reads DAGVTQSPTHLIKTRGQQVTLRCSPISGHKSVSWYQQVLGQGPQFIFQYYEKEERGRGNFPDRFSARQFPNYSSELNVNALLLGDSALYLCASSLLLGQGGEQYFGPGTRLTVT.